These 21 T cell receptor beta chains share one sample of origin, sequenced in a study of cytomegalovirus exposure and HLA in healthy donors. The PCR used 60 Vbeta and 13 Jbeta primers. The repertoire was sequenced with immunoSEQ multiplex PCR; TCRdb's copy has only in-frame clones and lacks some. The sample consists of roughly 150,000 clones, over 70% of them appearing once. What was sequenced was PBMCs. These receptors all stem from a woman between 35 and 50 years old in good health and CMV-seropositive.

The chain is built from TRBV19 and TRBJ1-2; D gene uncertain. The CDR3 loop spans 14 amino acids. Trimming removed 4 bases from V and 6 bases from J, with 15 bases in between. The germline V gene encodes CDR1 LNHDA and CDR2 SQIVND (reference sequence). The CDR3 spells CASSNGGLPDGYTF. In DNA form, the CDR3 reads TGTGCCAGTAGTAATGGAGGACTACCCGATGGCTACACCTTC. Based on the CDR3 plus reference TRBV19 and TRBJ1-2, the full variable domain is DGGITQSPKYLFRKEGQNVTLSCEQNLNHDAMYWYRQDPGQGLRLIYYSQIVNDFQKGDIAEGYSVSREKKESFPLTVTSAQKNPTAFYLCASSNGGLPDGYTFGSGTRLTVV.

The DNA of the CDR3 is TGCACCAGCAGCCAAGGTCCACAGGGGGAGAATGAAAAACTGTTTTTT. Protein product: CTSSQGPQGENEKLFF. V and J are TRBV1 and TRBJ1-4; the table's D call, TRBD1, was not checked against the DNA. TRBV1 is a listed pseudogene. CDR3 length equals 16 residues.

This clone was seen more than once but under ten times. This sequence joins TRBV5-1 and TRBJ2-7, with D maybe TRBD2 (6 bases). There are 13 residues in the CDR3. V was shortened by 0 bases and J by 7 bases, with 11 bases between the two germline ends. Per germline, CDR1 SGHRS and CDR2 YFSETQ. CDR3 nucleotide sequence: TGCGCCAGCAGCTTGGCCCCGGAGGGAGAGCAGTACTTC. It yields the protein CASSLAPEGEQYF.

The rearrangement uses TRBV2 and TRBJ2-1, with 7 bases aligning to TRBD2. The V gene end was trimmed by 5 bases and the J gene end by 6 bases; junction bases not matched to a gene: 4. CDR3 size: 13 residues. From germline, CDR1 is SNHLY and CDR2 FYNNEI. CDR3 amino acids: CASSRGDGNEQFF. The CDR3 DNA is TGTGCCAGCAGTCGGGGGGACGGCAATGAGCAGTTCTTC.

On this clone: The missing conserved phenylalanine or tryptophan at the end of this CDR3 makes a read error likely. This rearrangement joins TRBV7-2 to TRBJ2-7; TRBD2 agrees at 12 bases. V trimming: 8 bases; J trimming: 6 bases; junction bases outside the gene matches: 8. The germline gives CDR1 SGHTA, CDR2 FQGNSA. The CDR3 is 14 amino acids. CDR3 nucleotides: TGTGCCAGCCGTCAACTAGCGGGGGGTGTCGAGCAGTACTGC. Amino acid sequence: CASRQLAGGVEQYC.

This clone was counted between two and nine times. V usage is TRBV5-3 and J usage is TRBJ2-5; 8 bases agree with TRBD1. TRBV5-3 qualifies as an ORF whose function is uncertain. The CDR3 consists of 16 residues. V was clipped by 2 bases and J by 2 bases; unmatched bases: 8. The DNA for the CDR3 is TGTGCCAGAAGCTTAGCACAGGGGGTTATTCAAGAGACCCAGTACTTC. This gives the protein CARSLAQGVIQETQYF.

This clone was observed a single time. The chain carries TRBV28 and TRBJ2-1; 8 bases line up with TRBD2. The CDR3 extends over 15 amino acids. Germline values: CDR1 MDHEN, CDR2 SYDVKM. The V segment lost 6 bases and the J segment 0 bases; nucleotides outside the gene matches: 4. DNA for the CDR3: TGTGCCAGCAGCCGGGGGGGTAGCTCCTACAATGAGCAGTTCTTC. This codes for CASSRGGSSYNEQFF. The entire variable domain, with the rest obtained from reference TRBV28 and TRBJ2-1, is as follows: DVKVTQSSRYLVKRTGEKVFLECVQDMDHENMFWYRQDPGLGLRLIYFSYDVKMKEKGDIPEGYSVSREKKERFSLILESASTNQTSMYLCASSRGGSSYNEQFFGPGTRLTVL.

The chain links TRBV10-3 to TRBJ1-2; 11 bases fit TRBD1. Germline V gives CDR1 ENHRY, CDR2 SYGVKD. J lost 4 bases, V lost 5 bases, and 9 bases had no gene match. This CDR3 has 16 residues. The CDR3 spells CAISNTHGTGGYGYTF. The CDR3 DNA sequence: TGTGCCATCAGTAACACCCATGGGACAGGGGGCTATGGCTACACCTTC.

This clone was detected once. The rearrangement uses TRBV19 and TRBJ2-2; possible D gene TRBD1, 6 bases. Germline values: CDR1 LNHDA, CDR2 SQIVND (reference sequence). V was clipped by 6 bases and J by 1 base, with 15 bases between them. The CDR3 length is 16 residues. The CDR3 DNA sequence: TGTGCCAGTAGGAGACCTGGACAGCAGAACACCGGGGAGCTGTTTTTT. Amino acids: CASRRPGQQNTGELFF.

This clone was observed a few times. This chain uses TRBV5-6 with TRBJ2-7, with TRBD1 matching over 7 bases. Losses at the gene ends were 4 bases for V and 4 bases for J; bases not matched to a gene: 5. The germline V gene has CDR1 SGHDT and CDR2 YYEEEE. The CDR3 is made up of 13 amino acids. CDR3 protein: CASSPTGWYEQYF. The CDR3 DNA reads as TGTGCCAGCAGCCCGACAGGGTGGTACGAGCAGTACTTC.

The chain uses TRBV11-1 and TRBJ1-2; the D is unclear. Germline V gene sequence: CDR1 SGHAT, CDR2 FQDESV (reference sequence). Trimming pared 5 bases from V and 0 bases from J, leaving 4 bases between. The CDR3 covers 12 residues. In DNA, the CDR3 is TGTGCCAGCAGCGCGACTAACTATGGCTACACCTTC. Its translation: CASSATNYGYTF.

The rearrangement links TRBV10-3 to TRBJ2-3, with 7 bases identical to TRBD1. The CDR3 has 13 amino acids. Germline trimming cut 4 bases from V and 6 bases from J; bases unmatched to any gene: 4. The germline CDR1 and CDR2 sequences are ENHRY and SYGVKD. The CDR3 spells CAISGQGRDTQYF. The CDR3 DNA follows: TGTGCCATCAGTGGACAGGGTCGGGATACGCAGTATTTT.

The chain is built from TRBV7-9 and TRBJ2-2; possible D gene TRBD1, 6 bases. V was pared by 1 base and J by 3 bases, with 12 bases between. Germline V gene sequence: CDR1 SEHNR, CDR2 FQNEAQ (reference sequence). This CDR3 has 16 residues. CDR3 region: CASSLGQTGYTGELFF. The CDR3, as DNA: TGTGCCAGCAGCTTAGGTCAGACAGGTTACACCGGGGAGCTGTTTTTT.

The chain joins TRBV19 to TRBJ2-7; the D is unclear. From germline, CDR1 is LNHDA and CDR2 SQIVND (reference sequence). Trimming cost V 5 bases and J 2 bases, with 10 bases left between them. The CDR3 contains 13 residues. CDR3 protein: CASSAGSTYEQYF. The CDR3 DNA sequence: TGTGCCAGTAGTGCAGGATCCACCTACGAGCAGTACTTC.

The rearrangement links TRBV13 to TRBJ2-3; 10 bases fit TRBD2. The CDR3 is made up of 15 amino acids. The germline gives CDR1 PRHDT, CDR2 FYEKMQ (reference sequence). J lost 4 bases, V lost 0 bases, and 1 base had no gene match. DNA of the CDR3: TGTGCCAGCAGCTTAGGGCTAGCGGGGGCAGATACGCAGTATTTT. Its protein is CASSLGLAGADTQYF.

The chain uses TRBV4-2 and TRBJ2-2, with TRBD2 matching over 14 bases. V was pared by 7 bases and J by 4 bases, with 5 bases of the junction left unmatched. The CDR3 loop spans 16 amino acids. Germline V gene sequence: CDR1 LGHNA, CDR2 YNFKEQ. In DNA, the CDR3 is TGTGCCAGCATCGCGACTAGCGGGGGGGCCACCGGGGAGCTGTTTTTT. Encoded protein: CASIATSGGATGELFF.

V usage is TRBV15 and J usage is TRBJ2-3; 8 nucleotides agree with TRBD1. Germline CDR1 and CDR2: LNHNV and YYDKDF (reference sequence). V was clipped by 5 bases and J by 3 bases; unmatched bases: 13. This CDR3 has 17 amino acids. The DNA for the CDR3 is TGTGCCACCAGCCAGACCCCAGGGGGCGATGTAACAGATACGCAGTATTTT. It codes for CATSQTPGGDVTDTQYF.

The J gene is TRBJ1-4, the V gene TRBV2; TRBD1 is a possible D gene (6 bases). The length of the CDR3 is 12 residues. In germline, CDR1 is SNHLY, CDR2 FYNNEI. V lost 8 bases and J 8 bases, leaving 12 bases between the germline ends. The CDR3 DNA follows: TGTGCCAGCGGGGGGGCGGACGAAAAACTGTTTTTT. The encoded protein is CASGGADEKLFF. Variable domain in full (rest from reference TRBV2 and TRBJ1-4): EPEVTQTPSHQVTQMGQEVILRCVPISNHLYFYWYRQILGQKVEFLVSFYNNEISEKSEIFDDQFSVERPDGSNFTLKIRSTKLEDSAMYFCASGGADEKLFFGSGTQLSVL.

V is TRBV5-1 and J is TRBJ1-2; a weak D match, TRBD1 (6 bases). Looked up from germline, CDR1 is SGHRS and CDR2 is YFSETQ. V dropped 4 bases and J dropped 0 bases, with 16 bases sitting between them. This CDR3 contains 16 residues. CDR3 protein: CASSAVGQSSNYGYTF. For the CDR3, the DNA is TGCGCCAGCAGCGCCGTTGGACAGTCGTCTAACTATGGCTACACCTTC.

The V and J genes are TRBV29-1 and TRBJ1-1; D gene ambiguous. V was clipped by 3 bases and J by 5 bases, with 10 bases between them. The CDR3 extends over 12 amino acids. Germline V gene data show CDR1 as SQVTM and CDR2 as ANQGSEA. In DNA, the CDR3 is TGCAGCGTTGATCTGGGGAGGACTGAAGCTTTCTTT. As protein: CSVDLGRTEAFF.

V usage is TRBV9 and J usage is TRBJ1-3; no reliable D call. The CDR3 extends over 13 amino acids. Germline V gene data show CDR1 as SGDLS and CDR2 as YYNGEE. Trimming pared 4 bases from V and 4 bases from J, leaving 9 bases between. Here the CDR3 DNA reads TGTGCCAGCAGCCGGGGAGGGGGAAACACCATATATTTT. Translating it yields CASSRGGGNTIYF. The variable domain in full, completed from reference TRBV9 and TRBJ1-3, reads DSGVTQTPKHLITATGQRVTLRCSPRSGDLSVYWYQQSLDQGLQFLIQYYNGEERAKGNILERFSAQQFPDLHSELNLSSLELGDSALYFCASSRGGGNTIYFGEGSWLTVV.